This passage covers 19 T cell receptor beta chains from one sample sequenced in a study of T-cell memory formation after mild COVID-19. TCRdb called the 5' RACE reads again in MiXCR, with one record for every CDR3 protein. The profile covers a few hundred thousand distinct CDR3 sequences, with under 20% appearing a single time and 20% to 25% taken by the ten largest. Sequencing was performed on PBMCs or a T cell subset sorted from them (not recorded which). The receptors here all came from a man in his late teens or twenties who had mild COVID-19 (a few samples of this study predate the infection). Cell type and time point are not known.

V gene TRBV25-1 combines with J gene TRBJ2-1; 9 nucleotides agree with TRBD2. Germline lookup yields CDR1 MGHDK and CDR2 SYGVNS. Trimming cost V 4 bases and J 5 bases; bases outside gene matches: 6. The CDR3 totals 15 residues. Written as DNA, the CDR3 is TGTGCCAGCAGTGGTGCAGCGGGGGGCAACAATGAGCAGTTCTTC. Translation: CASSGAAGGNNEQFF.

This clonotype showed up just a few times. The chain carries TRBV27 and TRBJ2-5; TRBD1 agrees at 7 bases. V shed 1 base, J shed 4 bases, and the junction held 15 bases outside the gene matches. CDR1 and CDR2 from the germline V gene are MNHEY and SMNVEV (reference sequence). CDR3 length: 18 amino acids. The CDR3 loop reads CASSLFWAGGIPLETQYF. In DNA, the CDR3 is TGTGCCAGCAGTTTATTCTGGGCAGGGGGAATACCGTTAGAGACCCAGTACTTC.

The chain uses TRBV11-3 and TRBJ1-1; D not certain. Trimming shortened V by 2 bases and J by 3 bases, and 7 bases separated the two germline ends. CDR1 SGHNT and CDR2 YENEEA come from the germline V gene. This CDR3 has 13 amino acids. The CDR3 loop reads CASSLFGDTEAFF. The CDR3 region has the DNA TGTGCCAGCAGCTTATTCGGCGACACTGAAGCTTTCTTT.

As DNA, the CDR3 is TGTGCCAGCAGCCAGATGGGGGGAGAGACCCAGTACTTC. Protein: CASSQMGGETQYF. This chain uses TRBV7-2 with TRBJ2-5; D may be TRBD2 (6 bases). The CDR3 runs 13 residues. V shed 5 bases and J shed 4 bases, with 11 bases lying between them. The germline V gene encodes CDR1 SGHTA and CDR2 FQGNSA. Full variable domain (missing parts from reference TRBV7-2 and TRBJ2-5): GAGVSQSPSNKVTEKGKDVELRCDPISGHTALYWYRQSLGQGLEFLIYFQGNSAPDKSGLPSDRFSAERTGGSVSTLTIQRTQQEDSAVYLCASSQMGGETQYFGPGTRLLVL.

This rearrangement joins TRBV28 to TRBJ1-1, with D hard to call. CDR1 is MDHEN, CDR2 SYDVKM, per germline. The CDR3 is 12 residues long. Deletions cut 8 bases from V and 6 bases from J, with 13 bases between. The CDR3 spells CASGSFNAEAFF. The CDR3 DNA follows: TGTGCCAGCGGTTCTTTTAACGCTGAAGCTTTCTTT.

The chain carries TRBV10-3 and TRBJ2-7, with D hard to call. V lost 2 bases and J lost 3, with 14 bases in between. CDR1 ENHRY and CDR2 SYGVKD come from the germline V gene. The CDR3 totals 15 residues. The CDR3 loop is CAISETHEARYEQYF. The CDR3 DNA reads as TGTGCCATCAGTGAGACCCATGAGGCCCGCTACGAGCAGTACTTC.

Comment on this clonotype: Sequence at one end of the junction differs from germline and may be a read error. CDR3 nucleotide sequence: TGTGCCAGCAGCTTCGGCGGGGGGGCCTACACTGAGCAGTTCTTC. Protein product: CASSFGGGAYTEQFF. This chain connects TRBV7-2 to TRBJ2-1; 9 bases line up with TRBD2. The CDR3 runs 15 residues. Germline assignment: CDR1 SGHTA and CDR2 FQGNSA.

The table lists this clonotype with a few counts. The CDR3 nucleotides read TGTGCCAGCAAAGAGGGAGGGGCGCGAGGACAGACCCAGTACTTC. It specifies CASKEGGARGQTQYF. The V call is TRBV5-5, the J call TRBJ2-5, with TRBD2 matching over 7 bases. Per germline, CDR1 SGHKS and CDR2 YYEKEE (reference sequence). This CDR3 is built from 15 residues. Unmatched junction bases numbered 14, after V lost 6 bases and J lost 6 bases.

The chain is built from TRBV7-9 and TRBJ1-3, with D unresolved. Trimming pared 3 bases from V and 0 bases from J, leaving 9 bases between. The germline CDR1 and CDR2 sequences are SEHNR and FQNEAQ (reference sequence). CDR3 length: 15 residues. CDR3 protein: CASSFAATSGNTIYF. In nucleotides, the CDR3 is TGTGCCAGCAGCTTCGCAGCTACCTCTGGAAACACCATATATTTT.

The chain employs TRBV4-1 and TRBJ1-1; D unresolved. The CDR3 length is 14 residues. V was clipped by 6 bases and J by 1 base, with 12 bases between them. Per germline, CDR1 MGHRA and CDR2 YSYEKL. CDR3 sequence reads: CASSRDTWNTEAFF. In DNA form, the CDR3 reads TGCGCCAGCAGTCGAGACACGTGGAACACTGAAGCTTTCTTT.

This chain links TRBV7-9 with TRBJ2-3; 10 bases match TRBD1. Germline CDR1 is SEHNR and CDR2 is FQNEAQ (reference sequence). The CDR3 loop spans 15 amino acids. Trimming removed 5 bases from V and 7 bases from J; junction bases left unmatched: 9. Here the CDR3 reads CASSPRQGALYTQYF. The CDR3 DNA is TGTGCCAGCAGCCCCAGACAGGGGGCGTTATATACGCAGTATTTT.

This clonotype was counted only a few times. This chain uses TRBV9 with TRBJ1-5; no clear D. Trimming removed 0 bases from V and 7 bases from J, with 8 bases in between. Germline V gives CDR1 SGDLS, CDR2 YYNGEE. The CDR3 totals 13 residues. This CDR3 is CASSVAAGQPQHF. Here the CDR3 DNA reads TGTGCCAGCAGCGTAGCCGCAGGCCAGCCCCAGCATTTT.

In its sample, this clonotype was seen a few times. V usage is TRBV4-1 and J usage is TRBJ2-7; D tentatively reads TRBD1 or TRBD2 (5 bases each). Germline V gives CDR1 MGHRA, CDR2 YSYEKL. The length of the CDR3 is 16 residues. V lost 3 bases, J lost 2 bases, and 17 bases lay in between. DNA of the CDR3: TGCGCCAGCAGCCACAAGGGTCGGGGCTGGGCCTACGAGCAGTACTTC. Residues: CASSHKGRGWAYEQYF.

In this sample, this clonotype turned up a few times. The V and J genes are TRBV7-2 and TRBJ2-2; D gene unclear. CDR1 is SGHTA, CDR2 FQGNSA, per germline. This CDR3 has 14 residues. Between the trimmed V and J ends, which lost 4 bases and 4 bases, there was a span of 10 bases. This CDR3 reads CASSSRALTGELFF. The CDR3 DNA sequence: TGTGCCAGCAGCTCCCGGGCCCTCACCGGGGAGCTGTTTTTT.

The chain is built from TRBV7-9 and TRBJ2-6; TRBD2 is a possible D gene (5 bases). The germline V gene encodes CDR1 SEHNR and CDR2 FQNEAQ (reference sequence). The V and J ends lost 5 bases and 1 base respectively, with 15 bases between them. The CDR3 is made up of 17 amino acids. The CDR3 DNA reads TGTGCCAGCAGCAACCCTCGGGGAAAATCTGGGGCCAACGTCCTGACTTTC. Its protein product is CASSNPRGKSGANVLTF.

This clonotype turned up a few times. The V gene is TRBV15, the J gene TRBJ2-5; the D call may be TRBD1 or TRBD2 (6 bases each). Germline V CDR1 and CDR2: LNHNV, YYDKDF (reference sequence). The CDR3 contains 14 residues. V was pared by 3 bases and J by 4 bases, with 12 bases between. CDR3: CATSRFGGPETQYF. As DNA, the CDR3 is TGTGCCACCAGCAGGTTTGGGGGGCCAGAGACCCAGTACTTC.

The chain has TRBV5-1 and TRBJ1-1; tentatively, D is TRBD1 (6 bases). Looked up from germline, CDR1 is SGHRS and CDR2 is YFSETQ. V shed 4 bases and J shed 3 bases, with 13 bases lying between them. The CDR3 sequence is 14 residues long. In DNA, the CDR3 is TGCGCCAGCAGCGGAGGTACAGGGTACACTGAAGCTTTCTTT. It translates to CASSGGTGYTEAFF.

This clonotype has ten or more counts. V usage is TRBV12-3 or TRBV12-4 and J usage is TRBJ1-5, with D possibly being TRBD1 (6 bases). The length of the CDR3 is 15 residues. Deletions cut 3 bases from V and 6 bases from J, with 15 bases between. The CDR3 bases are TGTGCCAGCAGTTTCGGTACAGGGACGAGTCAGCCCCAGCATTTT. Amino acids: CASSFGTGTSQPQHF.

The chain employs TRBV12-3 or TRBV12-4 and TRBJ2-1; 8 bases align to TRBD1. There are 16 residues in the CDR3. After removal of 7 bases from V and 2 bases from J, the junction contained 10 bases not matched to a gene. In DNA, the CDR3 is TGTGCCAGCACTGAAAGGACAGGGACGGCCTACAATGAGCAGTTCTTC. Translation gives CASTERTGTAYNEQFF.